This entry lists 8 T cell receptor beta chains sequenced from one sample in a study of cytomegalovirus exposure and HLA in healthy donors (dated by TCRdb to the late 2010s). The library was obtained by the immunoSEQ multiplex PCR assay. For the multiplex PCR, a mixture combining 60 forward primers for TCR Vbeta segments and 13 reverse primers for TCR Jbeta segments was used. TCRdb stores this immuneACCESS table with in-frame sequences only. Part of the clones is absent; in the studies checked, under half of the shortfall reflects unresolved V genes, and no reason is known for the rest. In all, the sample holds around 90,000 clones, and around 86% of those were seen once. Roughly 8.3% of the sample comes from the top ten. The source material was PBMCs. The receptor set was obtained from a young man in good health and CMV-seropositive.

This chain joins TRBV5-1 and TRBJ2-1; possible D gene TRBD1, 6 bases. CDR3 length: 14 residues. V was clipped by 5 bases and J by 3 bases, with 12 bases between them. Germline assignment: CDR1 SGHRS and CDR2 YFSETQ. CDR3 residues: CASRQQGDYNEQFF. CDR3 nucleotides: TGCGCCAGCAGACAACAGGGCGACTACAATGAGCAGTTCTTC.

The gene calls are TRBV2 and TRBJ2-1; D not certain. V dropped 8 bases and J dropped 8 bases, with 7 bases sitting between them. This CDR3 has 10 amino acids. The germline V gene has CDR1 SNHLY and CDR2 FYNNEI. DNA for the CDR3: TGTGCCAGCCAAACAGATGAGCAGTTCTTC. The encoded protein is CASQTDEQFF.

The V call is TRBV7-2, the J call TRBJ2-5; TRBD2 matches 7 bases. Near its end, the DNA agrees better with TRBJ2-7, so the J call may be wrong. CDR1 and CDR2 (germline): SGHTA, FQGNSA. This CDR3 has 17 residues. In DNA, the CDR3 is TGTGCCAGCACCCCTTGGGCTAGCGGAGGGAGGAGCCACGAGCAGTACTTC. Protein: CASTPWASGGRSHEQYF.

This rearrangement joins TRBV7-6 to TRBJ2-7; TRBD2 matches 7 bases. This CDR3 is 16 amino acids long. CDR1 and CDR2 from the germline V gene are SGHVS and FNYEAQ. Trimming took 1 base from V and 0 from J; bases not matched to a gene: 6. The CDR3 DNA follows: TGTGCCAGCAGCTTAGGGACAAAGCGGGGCTCCTACGAGCAGTACTTC. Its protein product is CASSLGTKRGSYEQYF.

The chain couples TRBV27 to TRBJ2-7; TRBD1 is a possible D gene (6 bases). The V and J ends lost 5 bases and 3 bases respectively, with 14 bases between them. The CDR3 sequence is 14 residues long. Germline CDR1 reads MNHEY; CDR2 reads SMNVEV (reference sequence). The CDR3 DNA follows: TGTGCCAGCAGTACGACAGGCGTCCACTACGAGCAGTACTTC. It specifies CASSTTGVHYEQYF.

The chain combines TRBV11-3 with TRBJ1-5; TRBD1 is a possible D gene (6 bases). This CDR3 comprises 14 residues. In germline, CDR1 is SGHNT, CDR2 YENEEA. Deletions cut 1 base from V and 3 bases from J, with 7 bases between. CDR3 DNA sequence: TGTGCCAGCAGCTTAGGGACAGACAATCAGCCCCAGCATTTT. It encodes CASSLGTDNQPQHF.

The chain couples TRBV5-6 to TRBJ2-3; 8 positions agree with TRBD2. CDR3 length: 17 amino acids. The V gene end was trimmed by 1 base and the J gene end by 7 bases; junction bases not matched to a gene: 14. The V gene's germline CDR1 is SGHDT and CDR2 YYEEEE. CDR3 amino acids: CASSLSGGALADNTQYF. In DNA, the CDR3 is TGTGCCAGCAGCTTGTCGGGAGGGGCGCTCGCTGACAATACGCAGTATTTT.

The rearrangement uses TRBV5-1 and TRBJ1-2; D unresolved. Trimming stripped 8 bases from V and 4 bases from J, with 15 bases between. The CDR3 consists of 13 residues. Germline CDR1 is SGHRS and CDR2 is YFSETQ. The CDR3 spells CASHLEGAYGYTF. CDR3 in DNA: TGCGCCAGTCATCTGGAGGGTGCCTATGGCTACACCTTC.